The rows below give T cell receptor beta chains drawn from one sample of a study of OX40 agonist ivuxolimab in advanced cancers. Assay used: immunoSEQ multiplex PCR; TCRdb lists only in-frame clones, some missing. The repertoire holds around 76,000 clones, with roughly 82% as singletons. Material: CD4+ or CD8+ T cells sorted from blood, obtained in a trial of the OX40 agonist ivuxolimab. Every receptor here comes from an adult with an advanced solid tumor such as melanoma, head and neck, liver or kidney cancer. Both conserved end residues are part of each CDR3. D genes are given only for firm matches. For some rows the clone size is stated as once, few or many, or as a class when expanded; others skip it.

>TRBV4-1|TRBJ1-5|-|-
CASSQPPGRYSNQPQHF
TGCGCCAGCAGCCAACCCCCCGGACGCTATAGCAATCAGCCCCAGCATTTT
>TRBV7-9|TRBJ2-2|TRBD2|-
CASSHGGASAGELFF
TGTGCCAGCAGCCACGGGGGGGCCTCGGCCGGGGAGCTGTTTTTT
>TRBV6-6|TRBJ1-5|-|-
CASRSRGDANQPQHF
TGTGCCAGCCGAAGCAGGGGAGACGCCAATCAGCCCCAGCATTTT
>TRBV7-9|TRBJ1-4|-|-
CASSWVGRGPEKLFF
TGTGCCAGCAGCTGGGTTGGCAGGGGACCCGAAAAACTGTTTTTT
>TRBV10-2|TRBJ2-6|-|-
CASSSGANVLTF
TGCGCCAGCAGCTCTGGGGCCAACGTCCTGACTTTC
>TRBV4-1|TRBJ2-3|-|-
CASSQEPRTDTQYF
TGCGCCAGCAGCCAAGAGCCGCGCACAGATACGCAGTATTTT
>TRBV25-1|TRBJ1-1|-|-
CASRGSVGVDTEAFF
TGTGCCAGCAGGGGGTCAGTGGGAGTGGACACTGAAGCTTTCTTT
>TRBV2|TRBJ1-1|-|-
CASSVDTRREMNTEAFF
TGTGCCAGCAGTGTGGACACAAGGCGGGAAATGAACACTGAAGCTTTCTTT
>TRBV27|TRBJ2-1|-|-
CASSPTPDLEQFF
TGTGCCAGCAGTCCCACCCCCGACTTGGAGCAGTTCTTC
>TRBV2|TRBJ1-1|TRBD1|few
CASSPRGSNTEAFF
TGTGCCAGCAGTCCCAGGGGGTCGAACACTGAAGCTTTCTTT
>TRBV11-2|TRBJ2-3|-|-
CASSLGWGVPTDTQYF
TGTGCCAGCAGCTTAGGGTGGGGGGTTCCCACAGATACGCAGTATTTT
>TRBV18|TRBJ2-3|-|-
CASSPFSGSITDTQYF
TGTGCCAGCTCACCATTTTCAGGGAGCATCACAGATACGCAGTATTTT
>TRBV7-9|TRBJ1-5|-|-
CASSVGRGNQPQHF
TGTGCCAGCAGCGTGGGGAGAGGCAATCAGCCCCAGCATTTT
>TRBV7-2|TRBJ2-5|-|-
CASSFAGQQETQYF
TGTGCCAGCAGCTTCGCGGGGCAGCAAGAGACCCAGTACTTC
>TRBV19|TRBJ1-2|-|-
CASSIDRSEPYYGYTF
TGTGCCAGTAGTATCGACAGGTCAGAACCATATTATGGCTACACCTTC
>TRBV7-3|TRBJ2-3|TRBD1|-
CASSPRGSTDTQYF
TGTGCCAGCAGTCCCAGGGGGAGCACAGATACGCAGTATTTT
>TRBV18|TRBJ2-4|-|-
CASAQIEGVDIQYF
TGTGCCAGCGCCCAGATCGAAGGGGTTGACATTCAGTACTTC
>TRBV7-2|TRBJ2-3|-|once
CASSLLGTDTQYF
TGTGCCAGCAGCTTACTAGGGACAGATACGCAGTATTTT
>TRBV5-4|TRBJ1-1|-|-
CASSLDRRMNTEAFF
TGTGCCAGCAGCTTGGATAGACGGATGAACACTGAAGCTTTCTTT
>TRBV7-8|TRBJ1-1|TRBD1|-
CASSWDRNTEAFF
TGTGCCAGCAGCTGGGACAGGAACACTGAAGCTTTCTTT
>TRBV2|TRBJ2-6|TRBD2|-
CASSPGGTGANVLTF
TGTGCCAGCAGTCCGGGGGGGACTGGGGCCAACGTCCTGACTTTC
>TRBV5-1|TRBJ2-6|-|-
CASSSSGGSGGANVLTF
TGCGCCAGCAGCTCCTCCGGCGGTAGTGGTGGGGCCAACGTCCTGACTTTC
>TRBV6-5|TRBJ2-5|-|-
CASSYSGLETQYF
TGTGCCAGCAGTTATTCGGGGCTGGAGACCCAGTACTTC
>TRBV6-5|TRBJ1-2|-|-
CASSYNGGNYGYTF
TGTGCCAGCAGTTACAATGGGGGGAACTATGGCTACACCTTC
>TRBV6-6|TRBJ1-2|-|-
CASSGTGYGYTF
TGTGCCAGCAGTGGAACAGGCTATGGCTACACCTTC
>TRBV7-9|TRBJ1-2|-|-
CASSSLGRAIVGYGYTF
TGTGCCAGCAGCTCCCTGGGAAGGGCAATCGTTGGGTATGGCTACACCTTC
>TRBV5-4|TRBJ1-5|-|-
CASSVGAGREQPQHF
TGTGCCAGCAGCGTTGGGGCAGGGAGGGAACAGCCCCAGCATTTT
>TRBV7-9|TRBJ2-2|TRBD2|-
CASTAGVSNTGELFF
TGTGCCAGCACCGCGGGGGTCTCGAACACCGGGGAGCTGTTTTTT
>TRBV18|TRBJ1-5|-|-
CASSPDVNRASQPQHF
TGTGCCAGCTCACCCGACGTGAACAGGGCCAGTCAGCCCCAGCATTTT
>TRBV27|TRBJ1-2|TRBD1|-
CASSLSATTGGASGYTF
TGTGCCAGCAGTTTATCCGCCACCACAGGGGGCGCTTCTGGCTACACCTTC
>TRBV18|TRBJ1-1|-|-
CASLIGGGDEAFF
TGTGCCAGCCTTATAGGGGGAGGGGATGAAGCTTTCTTT
>TRBV10-2|TRBJ1-1|TRBD1|-
CASIRTGPLNTEAFF
TGCGCCAGCATTCGGACAGGGCCTCTGAACACTGAAGCTTTCTTT
>TRBV19|TRBJ2-2|TRBD2|-
CASSIQLAGGNTGELFF
TGTGCCAGTAGTATACAGCTAGCGGGGGGGAACACCGGGGAGCTGTTTTTT
>TRBV5-1|TRBJ1-2|-|few
CASSLLPSETGYTF
TGCGCCAGCAGCTTGTTACCGTCCGAGACTGGCTACACCTTC
>TRBV5-8|TRBJ1-2|-|-
CASSTPGGFYGYTF
TGTGCCAGCAGCACCCCTGGGGGGTTCTATGGCTACACCTTC
>TRBV6-6|TRBJ1-5|-|-
CASSEQTGRQHF
TGTGCCAGCAGCGAACAGACAGGCCGCCAACATTTT
>TRBV7-2|TRBJ2-5|TRBD1|-
CASRQGGARQETQYF
TGTGCCAGCAGACAAGGGGGCGCGAGACAAGAGACCCAGTACTTC
>TRBV5-1|TRBJ1-1|TRBD1|once
CASSPGGQGSEAFF
TGCGCCAGCAGCCCGGGGGGACAGGGTAGTGAAGCTTTCTTT
>TRBV27|TRBJ1-2|-|-
CASSLKATTNYGYTF
TGTGCCAGCAGTTTAAAAGCCACTACTAACTATGGCTACACCTTC
>TRBV10-3|TRBJ2-2|TRBD1|once
CAISSGTGVNTGELFF
TGTGCCATCAGTTCCGGGACAGGGGTTAACACCGGGGAGCTGTTTTTT
>TRBV5-6|TRBJ1-3|TRBD1|-
CASRDRGLGNTIYF
TGTGCCAGCAGGGACAGGGGGCTTGGAAACACCATATATTTT
>TRBV2|TRBJ2-5|TRBD2|once
CASNGAGGQETQYF
TGTGCCAGCAACGGGGCGGGGGGCCAAGAGACCCAGTACTTC
>TRBV6-1|TRBJ1-4|-|-
CASRTGGPNEKLFF
TGTGCCAGCAGGACGGGGGGCCCTAATGAAAAACTGTTTTTT
>TRBV4-1|TRBJ1-1|-|-
CASSQPPYLEQMNTEAFF
TGCGCCAGCAGCCAACCCCCCTATCTGGAGCAGATGAACACTGAAGCTTTCTTT
>TRBV7-3|TRBJ1-5|-|-
CASSLGGFQEPQHF
TGTGCCAGCAGCTTAGGGGGGTTTCAAGAGCCCCAGCATTTT
>TRBV29-1|TRBJ2-3|TRBD1|-
CSVTGTGGGAQYF
TGCAGCGTTACCGGGACAGGGGGGGGAGCGCAGTATTTT
>TRBV5-8|TRBJ2-3|TRBD2|-
CASSLDLAGTDTQYF
TGTGCCAGCAGCTTGGATCTAGCGGGGACAGATACGCAGTATTTT
>TRBV5-4|TRBJ2-5|-|-
CASSVGTAEETQYF
TGTGCCAGCAGCGTCGGGACGGCTGAAGAGACCCAGTACTTC
>TRBV7-2|TRBJ2-3|TRBD2|-
CASSLGGGGEDTQYF
TGTGCCAGCAGCTTAGGCGGGGGGGGTGAAGATACGCAGTATTTT